The 22 T cell receptor beta chains listed next were all sequenced from one sample in a study of T-cell memory formation after mild COVID-19. TCRdb analysed the 5' RACE reads with MiXCR anew, one entry per CDR3 protein. Among 350,000 to 450,000 distinct CDR3 sequences listed, 24% were seen once. Input material: PBMCs or a T cell subset sorted from them (not recorded which). The origin of the receptors is an adult woman who had mild COVID-19 (a few samples of this study predate the infection). Cell type and time point are not known.

This clonotype was detected only a few times. The rearrangement joins TRBV11-3 to TRBJ2-2; possibly TRBD2 for D (6 bases). V dropped 5 bases and J dropped 13 bases, with 20 bases sitting between them. This CDR3 contains 14 residues. CDR1 and CDR2 from the germline V gene are SGHNT and YENEEA. CDR3 in DNA: TGTGCCAGCAGCCCCGGAACGGGAGTGTGGGGGCTGTTTTTT. It yields the protein CASSPGTGVWGLFF.

The CDR3 bases are TGTGCCAGCAGTCACGGGACGGAACAGCAGTACTTC. Amino acids: CASSHGTEQQYF. The rearrangement uses TRBV6-5 and TRBJ2-7; D may match TRBD1 or TRBD2 (5 bases each). CDR1 is MNHEY, CDR2 SVGAGI, per germline. The germline V and J ends were trimmed by 5 bases and 8 bases, with 13 bases remaining between them. This CDR3 has 12 amino acids.

V is TRBV6-1 and J is TRBJ1-4; a possible D gene is TRBD1 (6 bases). The CDR3 is 15 residues long. CDR1 MNHNS and CDR2 SASEGT come from the germline V gene. V was shortened by 0 bases and J by 8 bases, with 13 bases between the two germline ends. The CDR3 here is CASSEALGAGEKLFF. Written as DNA, the CDR3 is TGTGCCAGCAGTGAAGCTCTGGGGGCAGGCGAAAAACTGTTTTTT.

This clonotype occurred a few times. This chain connects TRBV20-1 to TRBJ2-1, with 7 positions matching TRBD2. The CDR3 covers 15 residues. The V and J ends lost 6 bases and 7 bases, in that order; junction bases with no gene match: 15. The germline gives CDR1 DFQATT, CDR2 SNEGSKA (reference sequence). In nucleotides, the CDR3 is TGCAGTGCCCCAAGGCAGGGCGGGAGTCTTAATGAGCAGTTCTTC. Its translation is CSAPRQGGSLNEQFF.

This clonotype was seen a handful of times. J is TRBJ2-5 and V is TRBV7-9, with D possibly being TRBD2 (5 bases). CDR3 length: 12 residues. Deletions cut 4 bases from V and 4 bases from J, with 7 bases between. The V gene's germline CDR1 is SEHNR and CDR2 FQNEAQ (reference sequence). Here the CDR3 reads CASSSLVETQYF. In DNA, the CDR3 is TGTGCCAGCAGCTCACTAGTAGAGACCCAGTACTTC.

This clonotype was seen a handful of times. This rearrangement joins TRBV6-5 to TRBJ2-1; D remains ambiguous. The V and J ends lost 4 bases and 0 bases respectively, with 13 bases between them. The CDR3 covers 16 residues. The germline V gene has CDR1 MNHEY and CDR2 SVGAGI. The CDR3 DNA is TGTGCCAGCAGTTCCGGATTCCCCAGCTCCTACAATGAGCAGTTCTTC. It yields the protein CASSSGFPSSYNEQFF.

The rearrangement joins TRBV5-1 to TRBJ1-1; D is unresolved. V was pared by 0 bases and J by 0 bases, with 6 bases between. The CDR3 runs 14 residues. Germline CDR1 is SGHRS and CDR2 is YFSETQ. CDR3 bases: TGCGCCAGCAGCTTGGCGTTTGTGAACACTGAAGCTTTCTTT. This sequence encodes CASSLAFVNTEAFF.

This clonotype has a handful of counts. J is TRBJ2-7 and V is TRBV5-1, with a weak D call TRBD2 (5 bases). This CDR3 has 14 amino acids. Looked up from germline, CDR1 is SGHRS and CDR2 is YFSETQ. The chain's CDR3 is CGSTTGPGEYEQYF. Written as DNA, the CDR3 is TGCGGTTCCACCACTGGGCCTGGGGAGTACGAGCAGTACTTC.

The J gene is TRBJ2-1, the V gene TRBV5-1; TRBD2 matches at 14 bases. The CDR3 totals 17 residues. Trimming took 0 bases from V and 10 from J; bases not matched to a gene: 9. CDR1 is SGHRS and CDR2 is YFSETQ in the germline V gene. The CDR3 spells CASSLASGLAGVREQFF. The CDR3 DNA reads TGCGCCAGCAGCTTGGCATCGGGACTAGCGGGAGTTCGGGAGCAGTTCTTC.

This clonotype was seen a few times. The chain couples TRBV12-3 or TRBV12-4 to TRBJ2-1, with 8 bases identical to TRBD2. The V and J ends lost 4 bases and 6 bases, in that order; junction bases with no gene match: 11. The CDR3 consists of 16 residues. CDR3 sequence: CASSSPPGLVANEQFF. CDR3 nucleotide sequence: TGTGCCAGCAGTTCCCCTCCGGGACTAGTCGCCAATGAGCAGTTCTTC.

The chain joins TRBV2 to TRBJ1-2; D is possibly TRBD1 (5 bases). This CDR3 comprises 16 residues. Trimming removed 1 base from V and 7 bases from J, with 19 bases in between. The germline CDR1 and CDR2 sequences are SNHLY and FYNNEI. The CDR3 DNA is TGTGCCAGCAGTGAAGGAGAAGGGACGGAGCTTCGTGGCTACACCTTC. This gives the protein CASSEGEGTELRGYTF.

This clonotype was picked up a small number of times. The chain couples TRBV5-1 to TRBJ2-7; D unresolved. Germline V gene lookup returns CDR1 SGHRS and CDR2 YFSETQ. The germline V and J ends were trimmed by 3 bases and 0 bases, with 13 bases remaining between them. The CDR3 totals 15 residues. CDR3 nucleotides: TGCGCCAGCAGCTCCCTCAACTCGGACTCCTACGAGCAGTACTTC. As protein: CASSSLNSDSYEQYF. The entire variable domain, with the rest obtained from reference TRBV5-1 and TRBJ2-7, is as follows: KAGVTQTPRYLIKTRGQQVTLSCSPISGHRSVSWYQQTPGQGLQFLFEYFSETQRNKGNFPGRFSGRQFSNSRSEMNVSTLELGDSALYLCASSSLNSDSYEQYFGPGTRLTVT.

V is TRBV5-1 and J is TRBJ1-3; 7 bases agree with TRBD1. This CDR3 has 15 amino acids. V was pared by 4 bases and J by 7 bases, with 11 bases of the junction left unmatched. Per germline, CDR1 SGHRS and CDR2 YFSETQ. CDR3 protein: CASSPTGRLGNTIYF. In DNA form, the CDR3 reads TGCGCCAGCAGCCCGACAGGGAGATTAGGTAACACCATATATTTT.

The rearrangement links TRBV6-5 to TRBJ2-6; D call uncertain. With 6 bases removed from V and 0 bases from J, the gap between germline ends came to 9 bases. CDR3 size: 15 residues. Looked up from germline, CDR1 is MNHEY and CDR2 is SVGAGI. The CDR3 spells CASRLVSSGANVLTF. The CDR3 DNA reads as TGTGCCAGCAGACTGGTTAGCTCTGGGGCCAACGTCCTGACTTTC.

The chain carries TRBV18 and TRBJ2-1; no definite D call. This CDR3 is built from 13 residues. The germline gives CDR1 KGHSH, CDR2 LQKENI. Deletions cut 6 bases from V and 7 bases from J, with 13 bases between. DNA of the CDR3: TGTGCCAGCTCGGAAGGGCTCAGTAATGAGCAGTTCTTC. It is translated as CASSEGLSNEQFF.

A few counts support this clonotype. The V and J genes are TRBV3-1 and TRBJ1-1, with a possible D match to TRBD1 (5 bases). The CDR3 has 14 amino acids. Germline V CDR1 and CDR2: LGHDT, YNNKEL (reference sequence). V lost 5 bases and J 1 base, leaving 11 bases between the germline ends. CDR3 region: CASSAGTANTEAFF. The DNA of the CDR3 is TGTGCCAGCAGCGCTGGGACGGCGAACACTGAAGCTTTCTTT.

V gene TRBV6-2 or TRBV6-3 combines with J gene TRBJ1-1; 7 positions match TRBD1. This CDR3 is built from 15 residues. The germline CDR1 and CDR2 sequences are MNHEY and SVGEGT. The V and J ends lost 2 bases and 4 bases, in that order; junction bases with no gene match: 7. CDR3 sequence (DNA): TGTGCCAGCAGTTACCAAATAGGGACAGCCACTGAAGCTTTCTTT. It is translated as CASSYQIGTATEAFF.

This clonotype has just a few counts. CDR3 nucleotide sequence: TGCAGTGCTAGGGGACTAGCGGGGGGGCGAGAGCAGTACTTC. This codes for CSARGLAGGREQYF. J is TRBJ2-7 and V is TRBV20-1; 16 positions match TRBD2. V lost 3 bases, J lost 7 bases, and 3 bases stayed unmatched. The germline CDR1 and CDR2 sequences are DFQATT and SNEGSKA (reference sequence). The CDR3 runs 14 residues.

This clonotype was counted only a few times. The chain employs TRBV11-3 and TRBJ2-1, with D perhaps TRBD2 (7 bases). V was clipped by 5 bases and J by 10 bases, with 24 bases between them. The CDR3 has 16 amino acids. Germline V gene sequence: CDR1 SGHNT, CDR2 YENEEA. The DNA of the CDR3 is TGTGCCAGCAGCCCAAGGGCGGGGGCCCCCTTACCCGAGCAGTTCTTC. Translation gives CASSPRAGAPLPEQFF. The full variable domain, with the rest looked up from reference TRBV11-3 and TRBJ2-1, is EAGVVQSPRYKIIEKKQPVAFWCNPISGHNTLYWYLQNLGQGPELLIRYENEEAVDDSQLPKDRFSAERLKGVDSTLKIQPAELGDSAVYLCASSPRAGAPLPEQFFGPGTRLTVL.

This clonotype came up a few times. The chain has TRBV4-1 and TRBJ1-5, with 8 bases fitting TRBD1. The CDR3 runs to 18 residues. Per the germline V gene, CDR1 is MGHRA and CDR2 is YSYEKL. J lost 6 bases, V lost 0 bases, and 13 bases had no gene match. Written as DNA, the CDR3 is TGCGCCAGCAGCCAAGATGGGCAGACAGGGGCCCCTAGTCAGCCCCAGCATTTT. Translation: CASSQDGQTGAPSQPQHF.

This clonotype was observed a handful of times. The chain recombines TRBV29-1 with TRBJ2-7; the D gene could be TRBD1 or TRBD2 (5 bases each). The CDR3 loop spans 14 amino acids. Trimming took off 6 bases at V and 0 bases at J, with 15 bases between the two ends. Germline CDR1 reads SQVTM; CDR2 reads ANQGSEA. CDR3 residues: CSVRPRGTSYEQYF. The CDR3 bases are TGCAGCGTCCGGCCGAGGGGAACCTCCTACGAGCAGTACTTC.

The chain uses TRBV7-2 and TRBJ1-2; a weak D match, TRBD1 (5 bases). The CDR3 has 14 residues. The V end was cut by 2 bases, the J end by 8 bases, with 15 bases between. Germline V gene lookup returns CDR1 SGHTA and CDR2 FQGNSA. CDR3 region: CASSLMGEGYGYTF. The CDR3 coding sequence is TGTGCCAGCAGCTTAATGGGGGAGGGGTACGGCTACACCTTC. Using reference TRBV7-2 and TRBJ1-2 for the parts outside the CDR3, the full variable domain is GAGVSQSPSNKVTEKGKDVELRCDPISGHTALYWYRQSLGQGLEFLIYFQGNSAPDKSGLPSDRFSAERTGGSVSTLTIQRTQQEDSAVYLCASSLMGEGYGYTFGSGTRLTVV.